The 20 T cell receptor beta chains presented below share a single source sample, sequenced in a study of radiation and T cells in renal cell carcinoma. Libraries were prepared by immunoSEQ multiplex PCR; TCRdb keeps only in-frame clonotypes and omits some of them. Here the sample spans roughly 90,000 clones, 85% being singletons. Time point: blood 4 weeks post-SBRT, at nephrectomy. Treatment described: 15 Gy SBRT to primary tumor, nephrectomy 4 weeks later. The starting material was blood, obtained from a patient whose treatment included radiotherapy and nephrectomy. The receptors here all came from a man between 50 and 59 years old with renal cell carcinoma.

The V call is TRBV10-3, the J call TRBJ2-1; D not resolved. This CDR3 is 11 amino acids long. V lost 3 bases, J lost 9 bases, and 6 bases lay in between. CDR1 ENHRY and CDR2 SYGVKD come from the germline V gene. The CDR3 DNA sequence: TGTGCCATCAGTGATTATCTTGAGCAGTTCTTC. It codes for CAISDYLEQFF.

The rearrangement uses TRBV22-1 and TRBJ1-4; TRBD1 is the table's D call, not checked against the DNA. TRBV22-1 is a pseudogene locus. There are 18 residues in the CDR3. The CDR3 loop is CPGSADTTGRPTNEKLFF. The CDR3 coding sequence is TGTCCTGGGAGCGCCGATACGACAGGGAGGCCAACTAATGAAAAACTGTTTTTT.

The rearrangement links TRBV5-6 to TRBJ2-4; D may match TRBD1 or TRBD2 (5 bases each). V was trimmed by 3 bases and J by 8 bases, leaving 18 bases between them. This CDR3 is 15 amino acids long. Germline CDR1 and CDR2: SGHDT and YYEEEE. CDR3 bases: TGTGCCAGCAGCTCGGGGCTGAGGGGAGATGACATTCAGTACTTC. Protein: CASSSGLRGDDIQYF.

The genes are TRBV27 and TRBJ2-3; tentative D call: TRBD2 (6 bases). The ends were cut back, 8 bases at V and 10 bases at J, with 13 bases in the middle. Germline CDR1 MNHEY, CDR2 SMNVEV (reference sequence). The CDR3 is 11 residues long. CDR3 DNA sequence: TGTGCCAGCGAGGGGCGGGGATCGCAGTATTTT. Translated: CASEGRGSQYF.

The J gene is TRBJ2-5, the V gene TRBV7-9; D gene unclear. Germline-derived CDR1 and CDR2 are SEHNR and FQNEAQ (reference sequence). The CDR3 length is 11 residues. Trimming removed 2 bases at V and 7 bases at J, with 5 bases between. The CDR3 loop reads CASSLNATQYF. CDR3 DNA sequence: TGTGCCAGCAGCTTAAATGCGACCCAGTACTTC.

V usage is TRBV5-1 and J usage is TRBJ2-1; 10 nucleotides agree with TRBD1. Germline loops: CDR1 SGHRS, CDR2 YFSETQ. The CDR3 covers 14 residues. V shed 7 bases, J shed 7 bases, and the junction held 8 bases outside the gene matches. Here the CDR3 reads CASFPGTGDNEQFF. The DNA for the CDR3 is TGCGCCAGCTTCCCCGGGACAGGGGATAATGAGCAGTTCTTC.

The V and J genes are TRBV11-1 and TRBJ2-7; no firm D call. The V end was cut by 1 base, the J end by 3 bases, with 16 bases between. From germline, CDR1 is SGHAT and CDR2 FQDESV (reference sequence). The CDR3 spans 16 residues. The CDR3 sequence is CASSLGRSPQFYEQYF. The CDR3 DNA reads TGTGCCAGCAGCTTAGGCCGCTCCCCCCAGTTCTACGAGCAGTACTTC.

This chain connects TRBV5-4 to TRBJ2-5; D remains unclear. The CDR3 is 12 residues long. CDR1 SGHNT and CDR2 YYREEE come from the germline V gene (reference sequence). V shed 5 bases and J shed 5 bases, with 10 bases lying between them. CDR3 sequence: CASSRSMETQYF. The DNA for the CDR3 is TGTGCCAGCAGTCGCTCAATGGAGACCCAGTACTTC.

This chain links TRBV29-1 with TRBJ2-4; no reliable D call. The V gene lost 7 bases and the J gene lost 6 bases, with 10 bases spanning the gap. Per germline, CDR1 SQVTM and CDR2 ANQGSEA. The CDR3 is made up of 11 amino acids. The CDR3 DNA follows: TGCAGCGCTGGCTGGGGAAACATTCAGTACTTC. It encodes CSAGWGNIQYF.

The V and J genes are TRBV5-6 and TRBJ2-1; 9 bases match TRBD2. Germline V gene lookup returns CDR1 SGHDT and CDR2 YYEEEE. V shed 0 bases, J shed 0 bases, and the junction held 1 base outside the gene matches. The CDR3 consists of 16 residues. CDR3 residues: CASSLGLADSYNEQFF. The CDR3 bases are TGTGCCAGCAGCTTGGGACTAGCGGACTCCTACAATGAGCAGTTCTTC.

This chain joins TRBV5-1 and TRBJ2-1; TRBD1 matches at 8 bases. V shed 4 bases, J shed 12 bases, and the junction held 3 bases outside the gene matches. There are 11 residues in the CDR3. From germline, CDR1 is SGHRS and CDR2 YFSETQ. CDR3 nucleotides: TGCGCCAGCAGCCTCGACAGGGGGCAGTTCTTC. Residues: CASSLDRGQFF.

This clone was recorded once. V usage is TRBV5-1 and J usage is TRBJ2-7, with 14 bases that match TRBD2. Trimming at V came to 5 bases and at J to 2 bases, leaving 15 bases not matched to a gene. Germline V gene sequence: CDR1 SGHRS, CDR2 YFSETQ. This CDR3 has 19 residues. CDR3 in DNA: TGCGCCAGCAGAAGAGGGACTAGCGGGAGTTCCCTCCCTCCCTACGAGCAGTACTTC. This codes for CASRRGTSGSSLPPYEQYF.

J is TRBJ2-2 and V is TRBV7-4, with no clear D. The V end was cut by 2 bases, the J end by 5 bases, with 15 bases between. The V gene's germline CDR1 is SGHVT and CDR2 SQSDAQ. The CDR3 is 16 residues long. Here the CDR3 DNA reads TGTGCCAGCAGCTTAAGACGGGTAGAGTTAACCGGGGAGCTGTTTTTT. Translation: CASSLRRVELTGELFF.

The V and J genes are TRBV2 and TRBJ1-1, with D possibly matching TRBD1 (6 bases). The CDR3 spans 13 residues. V was trimmed by 10 bases and J by 4 bases, leaving 16 bases between them. The germline V gene has CDR1 SNHLY and CDR2 FYNNEI. The DNA of the CDR3 is TGTGCCACGACGGGGGCAGGAAGCACTGAAGCTTTCTTT. It codes for CATTGAGSTEAFF.

About this clone itself: Other DNA sequences within the sample encode an identical CDR3. J is TRBJ2-6 and V is TRBV9, with a possible D match to TRBD2 (6 bases). Germline CDR1 is SGDLS and CDR2 is YYNGEE. CDR3 length: 16 residues. Trimming removed 0 bases from V and 2 bases from J, with 9 bases in between. The CDR3 sequence: CASSVVGGTGANVLTF. The CDR3 nucleotides read TGTGCCAGCAGCGTAGTTGGAGGGACTGGGGCCAACGTCCTGACTTTC. The whole variable domain, remainder taken from reference TRBV9 and TRBJ2-6, is DSGVTQTPKHLITATGQRVTLRCSPRSGDLSVYWYQQSLDQGLQFLIQYYNGEERAKGNILERFSAQQFPDLHSELNLSSLELGDSALYFCASSVVGGTGANVLTFGAGSRLTVL.

The rearrangement links TRBV5-1 to TRBJ1-5, with TRBD1 as a possible D gene (5 bases). Between the trimmed V and J ends, which lost 0 bases and 4 bases, there was a span of 11 bases. Germline V gene sequence: CDR1 SGHRS, CDR2 YFSETQ. The CDR3 has 15 amino acids. The CDR3 coding sequence is TGCGCCAGCAGCTTGGGGGACGGATTAAATCAGCCCCAGCATTTT. Translating it yields CASSLGDGLNQPQHF.

The chain joins TRBV11-3 to TRBJ2-3; 7 bases match TRBD2. This CDR3 spans 16 amino acids. V was pared by 6 bases and J by 5 bases, with 14 bases of the junction left unmatched. Looked up from germline, CDR1 is SGHNT and CDR2 is YENEEA. Here the CDR3 reads CASSQSLAGVGDTQYF. Written as DNA, the CDR3 is TGTGCCAGCAGTCAGTCCCTCGCGGGAGTGGGAGATACGCAGTATTTT. The whole variable domain, filled in from reference TRBV11-3 and TRBJ2-3, reads EAGVVQSPRYKIIEKKQPVAFWCNPISGHNTLYWYLQNLGQGPELLIRYENEEAVDDSQLPKDRFSAERLKGVDSTLKIQPAELGDSAVYLCASSQSLAGVGDTQYFGPGTRLTVL.

Concerning this clone itself: Other DNA sequences within the sample encode an identical CDR3. The gene calls are TRBV10-1 and TRBJ2-7, with 13 positions matching TRBD2. This CDR3 spans 14 amino acids. The germline gives CDR1 WNHNN, CDR2 SYGVQD (reference sequence). With V trimmed by 4 bases and J by 4 bases, 1 base remained unmatched. The CDR3 sequence is CASSGTSGSYEQYF. The CDR3 region has the DNA TGCGCCAGCAGTGGGACTAGCGGGAGTTACGAGCAGTACTTC.

The chain has TRBV5-4 and TRBJ1-1, with TRBD1 as a possible D gene (6 bases). The ends were cut back, 5 bases at V and 4 bases at J, with 18 bases in the middle. Germline CDR1 reads SGHNT; CDR2 reads YYREEE (reference sequence). The CDR3 totals 15 residues. This CDR3 is CASRTNRAEGTEAFF. For the CDR3, the DNA is TGTGCCAGCAGAACCAACAGGGCCGAGGGCACTGAAGCTTTCTTT.

V usage is TRBV6-5 and J usage is TRBJ1-2; no reliable D call. Per the germline V gene, CDR1 is MNHEY and CDR2 is SVGAGI. V dropped 0 bases and J dropped 3 bases, with 8 bases sitting between them. This CDR3 comprises 14 residues. The CDR3 DNA reads TGTGCCAGCAGTTACTCGTTATTCGACTATGGCTACACCTTC. Amino acids: CASSYSLFDYGYTF.